The next 10 T cell receptor beta chains were all read from a single sample in a study of T-cell reconstitution after alpha-beta-depleted transplantation in children. Molecular barcoding with unique molecular identifiers was used for the TCRbeta library. Via MiXCR, TCRdb re-called the PCR reads, giving one row per CDR3 protein. This sample has 300,000 to 400,000 distinct CDR3 sequences, with about 17% found just once. Sequences were derived from PBMCs, mostly from graft donor cells, sampled 360 days after TCRalphabeta/CD19-depleted stem cell transplant. The receptor source for this set is a male patient aged 2 to 10 who had a stem cell transplant for acute lymphoblastic leukemia, so the T cells may come from the graft donor.

The chain is built from TRBV18 and TRBJ2-3, with 9 bases matching TRBD1. The junction had 8 bases not matched to a gene; V was cut back by 6 bases and J by 4 bases. Germline V CDR1 and CDR2: KGHSH, LQKENI. This CDR3 has 15 residues. The DNA for the CDR3 is TGTGCCAGCTCCCAGGGACAGGGAGGCGCAGATACGCAGTATTTT. Amino acid sequence: CASSQGQGGADTQYF.

This clonotype has more than one count but fewer than ten. V usage is TRBV4-1 and J usage is TRBJ2-4; 8 positions match TRBD1. Germline V CDR1 and CDR2: MGHRA, YSYEKL. Losses at the gene ends were 5 bases for V and 6 bases for J; bases not matched to a gene: 12. The CDR3 is 16 residues long. CDR3 nucleotides: TGCGCCAGCAGCTGGGGACACGGACAGGGAATAAACATTCAGTACTTC. It codes for CASSWGHGQGINIQYF.

This clonotype was recorded many times. The V and J genes are TRBV10-3 and TRBJ2-5; 12 bases match TRBD2. Germline CDR1 is ENHRY and CDR2 is SYGVKD. J lost 7 bases, V lost 11 bases, and 8 bases had no gene match. This CDR3 comprises 13 residues. The DNA for the CDR3 is TGTGCCGCCAGGACTAGCGGGGAGATGACCCAGTACTTC. Protein: CAARTSGEMTQYF.

This chain joins TRBV20-1 and TRBJ2-1; 9 bases are shared with TRBD1. J lost 6 bases, V lost 6 bases, and 6 bases had no gene match. The CDR3 spans 13 residues. Germline CDR1 and CDR2: DFQATT and SNEGSKA (reference sequence). The CDR3 DNA reads as TGCAGTGCACCTGGACAGGGGAGCAATGAGCAGTTCTTC. It encodes CSAPGQGSNEQFF.

The V gene is TRBV18, the J gene TRBJ2-3; D is possibly TRBD2 (5 bases). Deletions cut 3 bases from V and 1 base from J, with 5 bases between. CDR3 length equals 13 residues. The germline V gene encodes CDR1 KGHSH and CDR2 LQKENI. The CDR3 loop reads CASSPRGTDTQYF. In DNA form, the CDR3 reads TGTGCCAGCTCACCGCGGGGCACAGATACGCAGTATTTT. Variable domain in full (rest from reference TRBV18 and TRBJ2-3): NAGVMQNPRHLVRRRGQEARLRCSPMKGHSHVYWYRQLPEEGLKFMVYLQKENIIDESGMPKERFSAEFPKEGPSILRIQQVVRGDSAAYFCASSPRGTDTQYFGPGTRLTVL.

This clonotype was seen only a few times. This rearrangement joins TRBV24-1 to TRBJ2-1, with D perhaps being TRBD1 or TRBD2 (5 bases each). The CDR3 sequence is 13 residues long. V lost 1 base, J lost 8 bases, and 8 bases lay in between. Germline CDR1 is KGHDR and CDR2 is SFDVKD. CDR3: CATSDFEGYEQFF. CDR3 DNA: TGTGCCACCAGTGATTTCGAGGGGTATGAGCAGTTCTTC.

This clonotype has a count of ten or more. The chain recombines TRBV12-3 or TRBV12-4 with TRBJ2-1; D is possibly TRBD2 (5 bases). This CDR3 comprises 12 residues. Deletions cut 7 bases from V and 8 bases from J, with 12 bases between. The CDR3 loop reads CASTPSGYEQFF. The CDR3 region has the DNA TGTGCCAGCACCCCCAGCGGTTATGAGCAGTTCTTC.

This clonotype was counted a few times. The chain couples TRBV4-3 to TRBJ2-2; 13 bases agree with TRBD2. CDR3 length: 18 residues. The trim removed 0 bases at V and 4 bases at J, leaving 5 bases unmatched. The V gene's germline CDR1 is LGHNA and CDR2 YSLEER. CDR3 residues: CASSQEAGLAGATGELFF. CDR3 nucleotide sequence: TGCGCCAGCAGCCAAGAGGCCGGACTAGCGGGAGCCACCGGGGAGCTGTTTTTT.

Comment on this clonotype: A read error may be the cause here, since a much bigger clone is one base away. The CDR3 sequence: CSVEGTGELFF. CDR3 DNA: TGCAGCGTTGAGGGCACCGGGGAGCTGTTTTTT. This chain uses TRBV29-1 with TRBJ2-2; D remains ambiguous. Per the germline V gene, CDR1 is SQVTM and CDR2 is ANQGSEA. The V and J ends lost 3 bases and 4 bases respectively, with 3 bases between them. There are 11 residues in the CDR3.

The J gene is TRBJ2-2, the V gene TRBV4-2; D gene uncertain. V shed 1 base and J shed 8 bases, with 5 bases lying between them. CDR1 and CDR2 from the germline V gene are LGHNA and YNFKEQ. This CDR3 region has 12 residues. The CDR3 DNA sequence: TGTGCCAGCAGCCAAGTGCAGGGGGAGCTGTTTTTT. Its protein is CASSQVQGELFF.